The 9 T cell receptor beta chains reported below all come from one sample, sequenced in a study of T cell repertoires in cytomegalovirus infection. MiXCR, applied by TCRdb to the reads, yields one record per CDR3 protein. This table holds about 530,000 distinct CDR3 sequences, approximately 25% found once. Sequencing was carried out using PBMCs. Receptor source: a human donor in good health (CMV status not recorded). Some clones in this sample may be carry-over from other donors' samples.

The chain carries TRBV4-2 and TRBJ1-1, with D tentatively TRBD1 (6 bases). The CDR3 has 19 amino acids. Germline lookup yields CDR1 LGHNA and CDR2 YNFKEQ. Trimming removed 0 bases at V and 0 bases at J, with 20 bases between. CDR3 region: CASSQDLLGGGGMNTEAFF. Here the CDR3 DNA reads TGTGCCAGCAGCCAAGATCTGTTAGGGGGAGGAGGGATGAACACTGAAGCTTTCTTT.

The sample holds a few counts of this clonotype. Possible read error: a much larger clone is one base away. The chain employs TRBV7-6 and TRBJ2-1, with 12 bases identical to TRBD2. The CDR3 consists of 15 residues. Germline V CDR1 and CDR2: SGHVS, FNYEAQ. V was pared by 7 bases and J by 10 bases, with 11 bases of the junction left unmatched. CDR3 DNA: TGTGCCAGCAACACGATTCTAGCGGGAGGGCGGGAGCAGTTCTTC. This translates into CASNTILAGGREQFF.

V gene TRBV7-9 combines with J gene TRBJ2-1; 8 nucleotides match TRBD2. V gave up 5 bases and J gave up 7 bases; unmatched junction bases: 10. The CDR3 runs 15 residues. In germline, CDR1 is SEHNR, CDR2 FQNEAQ (reference sequence). CDR3 bases: TGTGCCAGCAGCAGAAGCGGGAGTGGACAAAATGAGCAGTTCTTC. Protein product: CASSRSGSGQNEQFF.

This clonotype was seen more than once but under ten times. The DNA of the CDR3 is TGTGCCACCAGTAAATCCGGGACACCGAACACCGGGGAGCTGTTTTTT. Its protein is CATSKSGTPNTGELFF. The chain has TRBV24-1 and TRBJ2-2; D possibly corresponds to TRBD1 (6 bases). CDR1 and CDR2 (germline): KGHDR, SFDVKD. The CDR3 totals 16 residues. V lost 6 bases and J 0 bases, leaving 13 bases between the germline ends.

At least ten counts were recorded for this clonotype. The V call is TRBV7-2, the J call TRBJ1-2; no reliable D call. Germline CDR1 reads SGHTA; CDR2 reads FQGNSA. The germline V and J ends were trimmed by 5 bases and 1 base, with 5 bases remaining between them. CDR3 size: 12 residues. The DNA of the CDR3 is TGTGCCAGCAGCGTGGGTAACTATGGCTACACCTTC. Its protein is CASSVGNYGYTF.

This clonotype was observed at least ten times. This chain uses TRBV7-2 with TRBJ1-2; perhaps TRBD1 as D (5 bases). The CDR3 consists of 14 residues. Trimming stripped 0 bases from V and 6 bases from J, with 11 bases between. The V gene's germline CDR1 is SGHTA and CDR2 FQGNSA. The CDR3 here is CASSLAQGRNGYTF. CDR3 DNA sequence: TGTGCCAGCAGCTTAGCCCAGGGAAGGAATGGCTACACCTTC.

V is TRBV11-2 and J is TRBJ1-2; D is uncertain. The CDR3 loop spans 12 amino acids. The germline V gene encodes CDR1 SGHAT and CDR2 FQNNGV. V lost 5 bases and J lost 7, with 11 bases in between. CDR3: CASSPSGVGYTF. The CDR3 DNA reads TGTGCCAGCAGCCCTTCCGGGGTTGGCTACACCTTC.

This clonotype was recorded a few times. The CDR3 reads CASSSRGRNEQFF. CDR3 bases: TGTGCCAGCAGTTCCAGGGGCCGCAATGAGCAGTTCTTC. The chain couples TRBV2 to TRBJ2-1, with a possible D match to TRBD1 (6 bases). Trimming cost V 5 bases and J 6 bases, with 11 bases left between them. The CDR3 contains 13 residues. Per the germline V gene, CDR1 is SNHLY and CDR2 is FYNNEI.

The chain has TRBV19 and TRBJ2-3; no reliable D call. This CDR3 comprises 13 residues. The germline V gene has CDR1 LNHDA and CDR2 SQIVND (reference sequence). V lost 3 bases, J lost 2 bases, and 6 bases lay in between. The CDR3 loop reads CASSIRNTDTQYF. As DNA, the CDR3 is TGTGCCAGTAGTATTCGGAACACAGATACGCAGTATTTT.